Listed below are T cell receptor beta chains from one sample, sequenced in a study of memory B cells and T cells in multiple sclerosis. Profiling relied on immunoSEQ multiplex PCR, and the TCRdb table lists in-frame clones only, not all of them. In the table there are some 48,000 clones, around 80% of which are singletons. The antigens these receptors bind are not known. The sample consisted of PBMCs from blood kept in culture. The receptors stem from a human donor with multiple sclerosis. Both conserved end residues are part of each CDR3. Each record gives: D gene, J gene, V gene, clone size, CDR3 DNA, CDR3 protein. D genes are given only for firm matches. Rows give clone size only sometimes, using once, few, many, or a class for an expanded clone.

-	TRBJ1-1	TRBV11-2	-	TGTGCCGGGGGGGAAAACACTGAAGCTTTCTTT	CAGGENTEAFF
-	TRBJ2-3	TRBV4-2	-	TGTGCCAGCACCTTTGGGCAGGACACAGATACGCAGTATTTT	CASTFGQDTDTQYF
-	TRBJ1-1	TRBV7-9	-	TGTGCCAGCAGCTGGGAGTTGAACACTGAAGCTTTCTTT	CASSWELNTEAFF
TRBD1	TRBJ1-1	TRBV2	-	TGTGCCAGCAGGGAATGGACAGGGGGAAACACTGAAGCTTTCTTT	CASREWTGGNTEAFF
-	TRBJ2-7	TRBV19	-	TGTGCCAGTAGTGGGACGGGGGACTACGAGCAGTACTTC	CASSGTGDYEQYF
-	TRBJ2-2	TRBV11-2	-	TGTGCCAGCAGCCCGCTACTTACCGGGGAGCTGTTTTTT	CASSPLLTGELFF
-	TRBJ1-5	TRBV28	-	TGTGCCAGCAGTTTACCGGGGTATAGCAATCAGCCCCAGCATTTT	CASSLPGYSNQPQHF
-	TRBJ1-2	TRBV2	-	TGTGCCAGCCATTCGGACTATGGCTACACCTTC	CASHSDYGYTF
-	TRBJ2-1	TRBV10-1	few	TGCGCCAGCAGTGAACCTGGGGTGAATGAGCAGTTCTTC	CASSEPGVNEQFF
-	TRBJ2-1	TRBV27	-	TGTGCCAGCAGTTTAAGGACTCTCGGGTCGTATGAGCAGTTCTTC	CASSLRTLGSYEQFF
-	TRBJ2-1	TRBV18	-	TGTGCCAGCTCACAGGTCATAAGGTACAATGAGCAGTTCTTC	CASSQVIRYNEQFF
-	TRBJ2-1	TRBV5-4	-	TGTGCCAGCAGCTTCCAGGGTGGTCCCAAGTTCTTC	CASSFQGGPKFF
-	TRBJ1-2	TRBV13	-	TGTGCCAGCAGCCTGGGACGGGGACCGGTCGTGGGCTACACCTTC	CASSLGRGPVVGYTF
TRBD1	TRBJ2-1	TRBV7-7	-	TGTGCCAGCAGCTTAGGAGGAACAGGGGTGGTCAATGAGCAGTTCTTC	CASSLGGTGVVNEQFF
-	TRBJ2-7	TRBV7-9	few	TGTGCCAGCAGCCCCAACTACGAGCAGTACTTC	CASSPNYEQYF
-	TRBJ1-2	TRBV6-1	once	TGTGCCAGCAGCCTAACCGGGACGCCGTCGGGTGGCTACACCTTC	CASSLTGTPSGGYTF
TRBD1	TRBJ1-5	TRBV27	-	TGTGCCAGCAGTCTACAGGGGGTTGGTCAGCCCCAGCATTTT	CASSLQGVGQPQHF
-	TRBJ1-5	TRBV6-5	-	TGTGCCGGCAGTATGGACGGCAATCAGCCCCAGCATTTT	CAGSMDGNQPQHF
TRBD1	TRBJ2-2	TRBV19	-	TGTGCCAGTAGTATAGGAAACAGGGGGCGCGGCGGGGAGCTGTTTTTT	CASSIGNRGRGGELFF
TRBD1	TRBJ2-5	TRBV11-2	once	TGTGCCAGCAGCCTGTGGGACAGGGTGATGGAGACCCAGTACTTC	CASSLWDRVMETQYF